This T cell receptor beta chain is drawn from a study of blood T cell repertoires in COVID-19. Study context: Material from acute and convalescent COVID-19 was sourced from the United States, Italy and Spain.

Assay used: immunoSEQ multiplex PCR; TCRdb lists only in-frame clones, some missing. Seen here are 300,000 to 350,000 clones, about 86% observed once, and the top ten hold around 3%. Trimming took off 5 bases at V and 3 bases at J, with 10 bases between the two ends. The CDR3 is 13 residues long. In germline, CDR1 is SGHVS, CDR2 FQNEAQ. This TCR was recovered from a young man with active or convalescent COVID-19. V and J are TRBV7-8 and TRBJ2-5; D is ambiguous. The sequencing input was peripheral blood. The CDR3 region has the DNA TGTGCCAGCAGCGGTGTATCTAAAGAGACCCAGTACTTC. Translating it yields CASSGVSKETQYF.